This T cell receptor beta chain was sequenced in a study of shared clonotypes between healthy human individuals. On this clone: The antigen is undetermined.

The CDR3 has 18 residues. Losses at the gene ends were 2 bases for V and 3 bases for J; bases not matched to a gene: 11. Germline lookup yields CDR1 LNHNV and CDR2 YYDKDF (reference sequence). Authors' analysis steps: Filtering differed because ImmunoSEQ produced junction-only sequences that carried no quality scores. The table came from immunoSEQ multiplex PCR; TCRdb's copy has only in-frame clones and leaves some out. That table gives V, J and clone size, and the DNA gave D and trimming. Of about 2.1 million clones in the sample, 90% to 95% were seen once. Broader study findings: Estimated clonotype richness was generally higher in naive than memory subsets. Donors were few, which limited the genetic and exposure-history diversity represented.

Naive CD8 isolation took CD45RO-negative cells positively selected for CCR7 and excluded terminally differentiated effector memory CD45RA+ cells. There were no recent acute infections or vaccinations among the donors, who were healthy HIV-negative adults. This TCR came from a man aged 18-30 years in good health. Some clones in this sample may be carry-over from other donors' samples. V usage is TRBV15 and J usage is TRBJ2-1, with 9 bases that match TRBD1. The sample comprised naive CD8+ T cells from PBMCs. This chain's CDR3 is CATSRSSGQGIYYNEQFF. As DNA, the CDR3 is TGTGCCACCAGCAGATCATCGGGACAGGGAATATACTACAATGAGCAGTTCTTC.